This TCR beta chain was retrieved from a study of blood T cell repertoires in COVID-19. Study-level information: The United States, Italy and Spain provided the acute and convalescent COVID-19 samples. T cells, B-cell-depleted T cells, or PBMCs supplied cDNA or gDNA.

The CDR3 runs 13 residues. J lost 6 bases, V lost 6 bases, and 4 bases had no gene match. In the original analysis: Counts of nucleated cells, estimated from reference gene primer amplification, were obtained. TCRdb's table, derived via immunoSEQ multiplex PCR, lists solely in-frame clones and lacks some. V and J calls plus clone size are reproduced from that table; the DNA served to infer D and trimming. The repertoire holds hundreds of thousands of clones, with more than 70% as singletons. The sequenced material came from peripheral blood. The chain links TRBV12-3 or TRBV12-4 to TRBJ1-5; 8 bases align to TRBD1. The receptor's source is a middle-aged man with acute or convalescent COVID-19. The CDR3, as DNA: TGTGCCAGCAGCTCAGGGGGCGGTCAGCCCCAGCATTTT. This gives the protein CASSSGGGQPQHF.